One T cell receptor (beta chain) is described in this entry. CDR3 length equals 13 residues. With 1 base removed from V and 3 bases from J, the gap between germline ends came to 7 bases. In germline, CDR1 is SGHNT, CDR2 YENEEA. This specimen belongs to a study of blood T cell repertoires in COVID-19. Overall study context: Samples taken during acute and convalescent COVID-19 were collected in the United States, Italy and Spain. T cells, B-cell-depleted T cells, or PBMCs supplied cDNA or gDNA.

Original processing notes: Nucleated cell number was recorded as an estimate derived from reference gene primer amplification. The data were produced by immunoSEQ multiplex PCR, yet TCRdb's version contains in-frame clones alone and is incomplete. V and J calls and clone size are as listed in that table; D and trimming were resolved from the DNA. The sample has approximately 240,000 clones; around 87% are singletons. The J gene is TRBJ2-7, the V gene TRBV11-3; D is perhaps TRBD2 (5 bases). The sample comprised peripheral blood. The receptor's source is a woman in her 30s who had recovered from COVID-19. In DNA, the CDR3 is TGTGCCAGCAGCTTAGGTCGGGACTACGAGCAGTACTTC. It is translated as CASSLGRDYEQYF.